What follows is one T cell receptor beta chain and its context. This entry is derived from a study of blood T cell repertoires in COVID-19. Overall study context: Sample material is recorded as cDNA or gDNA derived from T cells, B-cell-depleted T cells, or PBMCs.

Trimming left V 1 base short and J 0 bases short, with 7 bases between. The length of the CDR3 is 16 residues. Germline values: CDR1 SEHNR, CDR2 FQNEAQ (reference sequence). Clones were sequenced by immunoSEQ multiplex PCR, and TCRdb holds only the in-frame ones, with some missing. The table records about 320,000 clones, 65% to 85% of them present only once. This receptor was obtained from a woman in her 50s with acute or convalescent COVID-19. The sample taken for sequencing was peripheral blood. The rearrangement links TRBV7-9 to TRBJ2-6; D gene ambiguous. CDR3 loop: CASSLDRGSGANVLTF. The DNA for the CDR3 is TGTGCCAGCAGCTTAGATCGAGGCTCTGGGGCCAACGTCCTGACTTTC.